Presented here are 14 T cell receptor beta chains from one specimen sequenced in a study of post-analysis software for immune sequencing data. Study-level points and caveats: About five TRBV segments, including TRBV5-6, TRBV5-1 and TRBV20-1, were more frequent in patients than controls.

Tagging with unique molecular identifiers was a feature of the TCR beta cDNA libraries. TCRdb itself ran the PCR reads through MiXCR, one entry per CDR3 protein. This sample has roughly 580,000 distinct CDR3 sequences, with around 44% found just once. No antigen is known for these receptors. Material: blood. The receptors come from a girl under 18 with multiple sclerosis.

This clonotype has a handful of counts. The chain couples TRBV7-9 to TRBJ1-2; TRBD1 is a possible D gene (6 bases). V gave up 4 bases and J gave up 4 bases, with 16 bases separating them. CDR1 and CDR2 from the germline V gene are SEHNR and FQNEAQ (reference sequence). CDR3 length equals 15 residues. Here the CDR3 DNA reads TGTGCCAGCAGCTCAAACCGGCCGGGGGCCTATGGCTACACCTTC. Translating gives CASSSNRPGAYGYTF.

The rearrangement links TRBV6-1 to TRBJ1-2; D gene uncertain. This CDR3 is built from 13 residues. V lost 8 bases and J 4 bases, leaving 14 bases between the germline ends. Germline CDR1 reads MNHNS; CDR2 reads SASEGT. The CDR3 sequence: CASGGDSFYGYTF. Here the CDR3 DNA reads TGTGCCAGCGGCGGAGATTCCTTCTATGGCTACACCTTC.

This clonotype occurred a few times. The V and J genes are TRBV6-5 and TRBJ2-1; 10 nucleotides match TRBD1. The length of the CDR3 is 16 residues. Germline assignment: CDR1 MNHEY and CDR2 SVGAGI. The V and J ends lost 2 bases and 6 bases, in that order; junction bases with no gene match: 7. CDR3 amino acids: CASSYPPGTGANEQFF. CDR3 coding DNA: TGTGCCAGCAGTTACCCCCCCGGGACAGGGGCCAATGAGCAGTTCTTC.

V and J are TRBV5-6 and TRBJ2-5; 10 bases are a match to TRBD2. The J call may be mistaken, given a closer DNA end match to TRBJ2-7. This CDR3 contains 17 residues. CDR1 is SGHDT and CDR2 is YYEEEE in the germline V gene. CDR3 protein: CASSLGRGIAGGHEQYF. For the CDR3, the DNA is TGTGCCAGCAGCTTGGGGCGCGGGATAGCGGGAGGCCACGAGCAGTACTTC.

This clonotype has only a few counts. The chain carries TRBV5-5 and TRBJ2-7; D is unresolved. V lost 2 bases and J lost 4, with 10 bases in between. CDR1 is SGHKS and CDR2 is YYEKEE in the germline V gene (reference sequence). The CDR3 loop spans 13 amino acids. The CDR3 spells CASSFQTGYEQYF. The CDR3 nucleotides read TGTGCCAGCAGCTTCCAGACTGGATACGAGCAGTACTTC.

This clonotype appeared a few times. The chain recombines TRBV29-1 with TRBJ2-5, with D uncertain. The DNA end lines up better with TRBJ2-7; the J call may be wrong. The CDR3 has 11 residues. CDR1 and CDR2 from the germline V gene are SQVTM and ANQGSEA. The CDR3 sequence is CSVGPDCEQYF. DNA for the CDR3: TGCAGCGTTGGCCCAGACTGCGAGCAGTACTTC.

This clonotype was found a few times. This chain links TRBV6-6 with TRBJ1-1; perhaps TRBD1 as D (5 bases). This CDR3 comprises 15 residues. Germline CDR1 reads MNHNY; CDR2 reads SVGAGI (reference sequence). The V end was cut by 4 bases, the J end by 3 bases, with 15 bases between. CDR3: CASSSLPGRDTEAFF. The CDR3 DNA is TGTGCCAGCAGTTCCCTCCCAGGGCGGGACACTGAAGCTTTCTTT.

This chain links TRBV10-3 with TRBJ2-5; 11 bases align to TRBD1. The end of the DNA aligns better with TRBJ2-7, so the J call may be wrong. The germline V gene encodes CDR1 ENHRY and CDR2 SYGVKD. The CDR3 extends over 16 amino acids. The CDR3 nucleotides are TGTGCCATCAGTGATCAGGGGGACAGGGGGTCCTACGAGCAGTACTTC. It codes for CAISDQGDRGSYEQYF.

This chain uses TRBV27 with TRBJ2-5; TRBD1 is a possible D gene (6 bases). CDR1 and CDR2 from the germline V gene are MNHEY and SMNVEV (reference sequence). This CDR3 is built from 12 residues. V was pared by 6 bases and J by 3 bases, with 8 bases between. Here the CDR3 DNA reads TGTGCCAGCAGCCAGGGGAAAGAGACCCAGTACTTC. This codes for CASSQGKETQYF.

This chain links TRBV4-1 with TRBJ1-2, with D tentatively TRBD1 (5 bases). Germline loops: CDR1 MGHRA, CDR2 YSYEKL. V was shortened by 0 bases and J by 6 bases, with 14 bases between the two germline ends. The CDR3 consists of 15 residues. This CDR3 is CASSQDEWGEDGYTF. The CDR3 DNA is TGCGCCAGCAGCCAAGACGAGTGGGGGGAAGATGGCTACACCTTC.

The chain has TRBV12-3 or TRBV12-4 and TRBJ1-4; possibly TRBD1 for D (5 bases). The V and J ends lost 5 bases and 7 bases respectively, with 11 bases between them. The CDR3 consists of 13 residues. The CDR3 here is CASSTKGTEKLFF. Written as DNA, the CDR3 is TGTGCCAGCAGTACAAAAGGGACTGAAAAACTGTTTTTT.

The CDR3: CSARGLSDQPQHF. DNA of the CDR3: TGCAGTGCTAGGGGACTTTCGGATCAGCCCCAGCATTTT. The chain couples TRBV20-1 to TRBJ1-5; a weak D match, TRBD1 (5 bases). The CDR3 is 13 amino acids. Trimming removed 3 bases at V and 5 bases at J, with 11 bases between. Germline V CDR1 and CDR2: DFQATT, SNEGSKA (reference sequence).

The rearrangement joins TRBV6-5 to TRBJ1-6, with D possibly matching TRBD1 (5 bases). The CDR3 has 13 residues. V lost 4 bases to trimming and J lost 9 bases, with 10 bases between them. Germline V gene lookup returns CDR1 MNHEY and CDR2 SVGAGI. CDR3 coding DNA: TGTGCCAGCAGTTTACCTGGGGGTTCACCCCTCCACTTT. Residues: CASSLPGGSPLHF.

V and J are TRBV5-1 and TRBJ2-3; D is possibly TRBD1 (5 bases). There are 14 residues in the CDR3. The germline V gene encodes CDR1 SGHRS and CDR2 YFSETQ. The ends were cut back, 4 bases at V and 1 base at J, with 10 bases in the middle. CDR3 sequence: CASSRGAGTDTQYF. The CDR3 region has the DNA TGCGCCAGCAGCCGTGGGGCAGGCACAGATACGCAGTATTTT.